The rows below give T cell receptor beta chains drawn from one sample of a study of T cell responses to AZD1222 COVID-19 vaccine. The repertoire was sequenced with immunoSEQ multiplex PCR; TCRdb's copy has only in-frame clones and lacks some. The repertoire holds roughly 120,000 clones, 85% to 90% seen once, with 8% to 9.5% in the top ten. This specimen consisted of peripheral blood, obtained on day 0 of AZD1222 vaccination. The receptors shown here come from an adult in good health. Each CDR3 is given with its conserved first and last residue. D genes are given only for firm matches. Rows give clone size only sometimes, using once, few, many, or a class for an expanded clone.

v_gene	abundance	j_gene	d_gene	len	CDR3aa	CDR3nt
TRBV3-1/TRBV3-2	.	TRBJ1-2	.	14	CASSQGDAIYGYTF	TGTGCCAGCAGCCAAGGGGACGCAATCTATGGCTACACCTTC
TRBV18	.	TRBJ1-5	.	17	CASSPDPPGDSNQPQHF	TGTGCCAGCTCACCGGATCCCCCGGGGGATAGCAATCAGCCCCAGCATTTT
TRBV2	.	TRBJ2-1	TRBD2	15	CASSEELAGGNEQFF	TGTGCCAGCAGTGAAGAGCTAGCGGGGGGCAATGAGCAGTTCTTC
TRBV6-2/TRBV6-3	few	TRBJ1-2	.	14	CASSYYSSIYGYTF	TGTGCCAGCAGTTACTACAGTTCAATCTATGGCTACACCTTC
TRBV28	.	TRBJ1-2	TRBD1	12	CASTTGGVGYTF	TGTGCCAGCACCACAGGGGGGGTAGGCTACACCTTC
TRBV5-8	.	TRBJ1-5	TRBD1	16	CASSSAQGRWNQPQHF	TGTGCCAGCAGCTCCGCACAGGGGCGATGGAATCAGCCCCAGCATTTT
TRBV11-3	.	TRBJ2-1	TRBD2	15	CASSPGTSGTYEQFF	TGTGCCAGCAGCCCCGGGACTAGCGGGACATATGAGCAGTTCTTC
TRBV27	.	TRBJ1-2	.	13	CASSFRGNYGYTF	TGTGCCAGCAGTTTTCGGGGGAACTATGGCTACACCTTC
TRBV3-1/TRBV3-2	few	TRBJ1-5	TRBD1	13	CASSFDRDQPQHF	TGTGCCAGCAGCTTCGACAGGGATCAGCCCCAGCATTTT
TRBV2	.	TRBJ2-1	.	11	CARRRGTEQFF	TGTGCCAGACGAAGAGGGACTGAGCAGTTCTTC
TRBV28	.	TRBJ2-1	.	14	CASSFLARRNEQFF	TGTGCCAGCTCCTTCCTAGCTCGACGCAATGAGCAGTTCTTC
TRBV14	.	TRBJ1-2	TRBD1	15	CASSQGDRGGYGYTF	TGTGCCAGCAGCCAAGGGGACAGGGGCGGGTATGGCTACACCTTC
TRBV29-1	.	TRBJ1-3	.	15	CSMRGGRVYGNTIYF	TGCAGCATGAGAGGAGGTAGGGTCTACGGAAACACCATATATTTT
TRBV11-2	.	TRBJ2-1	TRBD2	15	CASSPRLAGDNEQFF	TGTGCCAGCAGCCCTCGACTAGCGGGGGACAATGAGCAGTTCTTC
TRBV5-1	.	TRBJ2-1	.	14	CASSWNRGGNEQFF	TGCGCCAGCAGCTGGAACCGGGGCGGCAATGAGCAGTTCTTC
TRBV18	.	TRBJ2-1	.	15	CASSPIRGKGNEQFF	TGTGCCAGCTCACCTATCCGGGGTAAAGGGAATGAGCAGTTCTTC
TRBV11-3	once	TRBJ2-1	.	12	CASSLTRNEQFF	TGTGCCAGCAGCTTAACCCGGAATGAGCAGTTCTTC
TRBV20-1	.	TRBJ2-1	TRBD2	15	CSASRGLAGGNEQFF	TGCAGTGCTAGTCGAGGACTAGCGGGAGGGAATGAGCAGTTCTTC
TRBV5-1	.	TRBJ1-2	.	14	CASSHTTANYGYTF	TGCGCCAGCAGCCACACCACAGCCAACTATGGCTACACCTTC
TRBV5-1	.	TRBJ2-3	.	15	CASSFTALGTDTQYF	TGCGCCAGCAGTTTTACTGCCCTAGGCACAGATACGCAGTATTTT
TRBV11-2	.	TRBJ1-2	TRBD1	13	CASSLGGTGSDTF	TGTGCCAGCAGCTTAGGTGGGACAGGGTCTGACACCTTC
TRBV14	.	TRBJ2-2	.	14	CASMSGRNTGELFF	TGTGCCAGCATGTCCGGACGAAACACCGGGGAGCTGTTTTTT
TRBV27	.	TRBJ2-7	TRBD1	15	CASSPKADRGREQYF	TGTGCCAGCAGCCCTAAGGCCGACAGGGGGCGCGAGCAGTACTTC
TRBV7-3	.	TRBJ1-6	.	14	CASSLGGVNSPLHF	TGTGCCAGCAGCTTAGGAGGGGTTAATTCACCCCTCCACTTT
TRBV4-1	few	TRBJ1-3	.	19	CASSQGVIAGHISGNTIYF	TGCGCCAGCAGCCAAGGGGTGATTGCGGGACACATCTCTGGAAACACCATATATTTT
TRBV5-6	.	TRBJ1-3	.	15	CASSWGHHSGNTIYF	TGTGCCAGCAGCTGGGGTCACCACTCTGGAAACACCATATATTTT
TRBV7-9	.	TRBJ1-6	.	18	CASSSKGGFSSYNSPLHF	TGTGCCAGCAGTTCAAAAGGCGGCTTCAGCTCCTATAATTCACCCCTCCACTTT
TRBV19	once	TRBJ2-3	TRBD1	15	CASSTRQGAADTQYF	TGTGCCAGTAGTACAAGACAGGGGGCTGCAGATACGCAGTATTTT
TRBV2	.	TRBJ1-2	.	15	CASTLGGGGGGGYTF	TGTGCCAGCACCCTAGGGGGAGGAGGAGGTGGTGGCTACACCTTC
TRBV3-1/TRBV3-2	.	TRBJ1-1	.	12	CASPPQNTEAFF	TGTGCCAGCCCTCCTCAGAACACTGAAGCTTTCTTT
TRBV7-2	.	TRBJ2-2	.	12	CASSPRAGELFF	TGTGCCAGCAGCCCCAGGGCCGGGGAGCTGTTTTTT
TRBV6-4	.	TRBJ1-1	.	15	CASSPTDLPNTEAFF	TGTGCCAGCAGTCCCACAGACCTCCCGAACACTGAAGCTTTCTTT
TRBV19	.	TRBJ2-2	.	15	CASKRAGGDTGELFF	TGTGCCAGTAAAAGGGCAGGGGGGGACACCGGGGAGCTGTTTTTT
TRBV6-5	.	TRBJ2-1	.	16	CASSYLGVVGDNEQFF	TGTGCCAGCAGTTACTTGGGGGTCGTGGGGGACAATGAGCAGTTCTTC
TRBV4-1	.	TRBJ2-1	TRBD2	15	CASSLELAEYNEQFF	TGCGCCAGCAGCCTCGAACTAGCGGAGTACAATGAGCAGTTCTTC
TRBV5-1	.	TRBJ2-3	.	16	CASSPRFSGVTDTQYF	TGCGCCAGCAGCCCCCGGTTTTCGGGGGTCACAGATACGCAGTATTTT
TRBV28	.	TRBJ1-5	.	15	CASSRNPTSRQPQHF	TGTGCCAGCAGCCGTAACCCCACCAGCAGACAGCCCCAGCATTTT
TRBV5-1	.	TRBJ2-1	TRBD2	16	CASSFLAGASYNEQFF	TGCGCCAGCAGCTTCCTAGCGGGAGCCTCCTACAATGAGCAGTTCTTC